Listed below are T cell receptor beta chains from one sample, sequenced in a study of cytomegalovirus exposure and HLA in healthy donors. Only in-frame clones appear in the TCRdb table, and some are missing; sequencing was by immunoSEQ multiplex PCR. This sample carries some 150,000 clones, roughly 78% of them seen once, and the ten largest clones take around 6.6%. The sequencing input was PBMCs. The source is a man between 45 and 60 years old in good health and CMV-seropositive. Both conserved end residues are part of each CDR3. The D gene is left open where the match is weak. The size field is filled for only some rows; it gives once, few, many or a size class.

abundance	v_gene	d_gene	j_gene	CDR3aa	CDR3nt
-	TRBV4-1	TRBD2	TRBJ2-7	CASSPHFASGRPVSPTYEQYF	TGCGCCAGCAGCCCGCACTTCGCAAGCGGGAGACCTGTCTCCCCCACCTACGAGCAGTACTTC
-	TRBV28	-	TRBJ1-1	CASSPPTDMNTEAFF	TGTGCCAGCAGTCCCCCCACAGATATGAACACTGAAGCTTTCTTT
-	TRBV5-1	-	TRBJ2-7	CASSSETVQTSYEQYF	TGCGCCAGCAGCTCTGAGACAGTCCAAACCTCCTACGAGCAGTACTTC
-	TRBV11-3	-	TRBJ2-3	CASSLSSTDTQYF	TGTGCCAGCAGCTTAAGCTCCACAGATACGCAGTATTTT
once	TRBV7-3	-	TRBJ1-1	CASSLMGAAEAFF	TGTGCCAGCAGCTTAATGGGCGCCGCTGAAGCTTTCTTT
-	TRBV11-2	-	TRBJ2-3	CASSLYRRGTQYF	TGTGCCAGCAGCTTGTACAGGCGGGGCACGCAGTATTTT
-	TRBV19	-	TRBJ2-7	CASSIFPGDPYEQYF	TGTGCCAGTAGTATTTTCCCAGGGGACCCCTACGAGCAGTACTTC
-	TRBV7-2	-	TRBJ2-1	CASSLKGGSSYNEQFF	TGTGCCAGCAGCCTTAAGGGGGGGAGCTCCTACAATGAGCAGTTCTTC
-	TRBV11-2	-	TRBJ2-7	CASLTGSYEQYF	TGTGCCAGTTTGACAGGCTCCTACGAGCAGTACTTC
-	TRBV5-1	-	TRBJ2-3	CASSLSSGATDTQYF	TGCGCCAGCAGCTTGAGTTCTGGGGCCACAGATACGCAGTATTTT
-	TRBV4-1	TRBD2	TRBJ2-1	CASSRGLAVSRYNEQFF	TGCGCCAGCAGCCGGGGACTAGCGGTCTCGCGTTACAATGAGCAGTTCTTC